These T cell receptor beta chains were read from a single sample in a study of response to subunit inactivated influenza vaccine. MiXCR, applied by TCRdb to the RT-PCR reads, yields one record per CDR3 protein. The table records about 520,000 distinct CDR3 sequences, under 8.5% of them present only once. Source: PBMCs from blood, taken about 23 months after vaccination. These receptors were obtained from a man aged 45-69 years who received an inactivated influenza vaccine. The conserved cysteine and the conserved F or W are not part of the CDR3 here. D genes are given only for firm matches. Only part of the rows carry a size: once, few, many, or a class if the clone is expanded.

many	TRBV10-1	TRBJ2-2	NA	ASRQDATGELF
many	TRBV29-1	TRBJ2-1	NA	SVETTSELNNEQF
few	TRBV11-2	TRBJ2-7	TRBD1	ASSSPFGTGSSEQY
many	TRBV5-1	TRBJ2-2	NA	ASSNGQNTGELF
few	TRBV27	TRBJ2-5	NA	ASSLNSGVETQY
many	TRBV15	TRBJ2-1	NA	ATSLSRLRAYNEQF
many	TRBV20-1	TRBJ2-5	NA	SASRRQETQY
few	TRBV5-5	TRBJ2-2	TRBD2	ASSWGLAAGELF
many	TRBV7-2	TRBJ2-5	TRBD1	ASSFLGQGQETQY
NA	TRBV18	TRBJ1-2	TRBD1	ASSPGTAPSYT
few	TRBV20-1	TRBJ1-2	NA	SAPLGGEGYGYT
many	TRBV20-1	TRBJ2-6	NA	SATGPGHHSGANVLT
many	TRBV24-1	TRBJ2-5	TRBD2	ATSDVTSGSAETQY
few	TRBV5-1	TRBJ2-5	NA	ASSGTSSMETQY
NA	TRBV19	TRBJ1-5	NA	ASSLRAGDQPQH
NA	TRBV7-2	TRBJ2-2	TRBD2	ASSFGLAVTGELF
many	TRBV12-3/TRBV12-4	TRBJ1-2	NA	ASKDSLGGYT
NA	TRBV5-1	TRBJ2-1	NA	ASSPLGSQNEQF
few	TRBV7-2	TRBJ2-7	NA	ASSLAPGPGTYEQY
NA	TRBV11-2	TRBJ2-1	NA	ASSPDLGHEQF
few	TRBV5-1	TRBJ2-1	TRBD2	ASSLGTSLVDEQF
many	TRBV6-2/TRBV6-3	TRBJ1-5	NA	ASSYPRGYRVNQPQH
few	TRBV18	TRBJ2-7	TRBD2	ASSPQGLANEQY
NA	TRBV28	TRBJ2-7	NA	ASSLSGWGANYEQY
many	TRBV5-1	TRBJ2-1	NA	ASSLSLVDNEQF
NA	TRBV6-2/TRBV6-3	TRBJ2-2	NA	ASSYGPGQVTGELF
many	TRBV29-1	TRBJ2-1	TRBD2	SVDSRVLAGNEQF
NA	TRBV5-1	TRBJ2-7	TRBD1	ASSLGDRVGYYEQY
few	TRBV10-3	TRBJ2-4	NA	AISRVERGIGNIQY
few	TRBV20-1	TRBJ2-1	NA	SAPRTLNNEQF
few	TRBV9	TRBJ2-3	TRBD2	ASSPGTSAFTDTQY
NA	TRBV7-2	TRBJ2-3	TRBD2	ASSSYSSGASTDTQY
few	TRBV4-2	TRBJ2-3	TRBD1	ASSQASSGTGASDTQY
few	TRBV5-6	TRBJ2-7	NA	ASSSTGWGRMVSSYEQY
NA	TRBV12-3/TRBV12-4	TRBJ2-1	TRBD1	ASSLQGASSIEQF
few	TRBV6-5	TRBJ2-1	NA	ASSYFGGGYNEQF
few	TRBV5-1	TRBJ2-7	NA	ASSLDRIGEQY
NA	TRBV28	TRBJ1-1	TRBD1	ASSPPRQGAEAF
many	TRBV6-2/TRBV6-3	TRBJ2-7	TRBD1	ASSPTGTGTYEQY
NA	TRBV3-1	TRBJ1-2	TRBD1	ASSQVRGKGYT
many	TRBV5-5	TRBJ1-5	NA	ASSSMAGDSNQPQH
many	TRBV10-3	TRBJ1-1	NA	AIKREDTEAF
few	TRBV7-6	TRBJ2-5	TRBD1	ASSLRDREQETQY
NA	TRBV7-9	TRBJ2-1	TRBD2	ASTTEGGFLYNEQF
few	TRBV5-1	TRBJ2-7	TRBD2	ASSTGLAGGTYEQY
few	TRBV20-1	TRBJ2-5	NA	SATGLSGRWETQY